A single sample is the source of the 32 T cell receptor beta chains below, sequenced in a study of T-cell memory formation after mild COVID-19. TCRdb re-called the 5' RACE reads through MiXCR, storing one row per CDR3 protein. This sample has 450,000 to 650,000 distinct CDR3 sequences, with under 20% found just once. The sequenced material came from PBMCs or a T cell subset sorted from them (not recorded which). The receptors come from an adult woman who had mild COVID-19 (a few samples of this study predate the infection). Cell type and time point are not known.

This clonotype was detected only a few times. The chain is built from TRBV7-2 and TRBJ2-1; TRBD2 matches at 14 bases. The CDR3 sequence is 17 residues long. CDR1 and CDR2 (germline): SGHTA, FQGNSA. The V segment lost 5 bases and the J segment 3 bases; nucleotides outside the gene matches: 6. CDR3 in amino acids: CASSPGLAGGIYNEQFF. The CDR3, as DNA: TGTGCCAGCAGCCCAGGACTAGCGGGAGGAATCTACAATGAGCAGTTCTTC.

The V and J genes are TRBV20-1 and TRBJ2-7, with TRBD2 matching 13 bases. The trim removed 5 bases at V and 3 bases at J, leaving 16 bases unmatched. CDR3 length equals 18 residues. In germline, CDR1 is DFQATT, CDR2 SNEGSKA (reference sequence). The CDR3 sequence is CSAPRTSGSEVGGYEQYF. CDR3 nucleotides: TGCAGTGCTCCCCGGACTAGCGGGAGCGAGGTCGGAGGCTACGAGCAGTACTTC.

The rearrangement joins TRBV27 to TRBJ2-3; 10 positions agree with TRBD2. This CDR3 region has 17 residues. V lost 3 bases to trimming and J lost 1 base; unmatched junction nucleotides: 7. CDR1 and CDR2 (germline): MNHEY, SMNVEV (reference sequence). CDR3 region: CASSLGSSGGRTDTQYF. The CDR3 coding sequence is TGTGCCAGCAGTTTGGGGTCTAGCGGGGGACGCACAGATACGCAGTATTTT.

Many counts were recorded for this clonotype. This chain joins TRBV5-1 and TRBJ2-1; tentative D call: TRBD2 (6 bases). The V gene lost 4 bases and the J gene lost 9 bases, with 8 bases spanning the gap. The CDR3 covers 11 residues. Germline CDR1 is SGHRS and CDR2 is YFSETQ. CDR3 in DNA: TGCGCCAGCAGCCTAGCGAGTGAGCAGTTCTTC. This gives the protein CASSLASEQFF.

The rearrangement links TRBV28 to TRBJ2-1, with D perhaps being TRBD1 or TRBD2 (5 bases each). V was pared by 5 bases and J by 0 bases, with 14 bases between. This CDR3 has 16 residues. Germline assignment: CDR1 MDHEN and CDR2 SYDVKM. In DNA form, the CDR3 reads TGTGCCAGCAGTCCTAGCTGGGGGACCTCCTACAATGAGCAGTTCTTC. This encodes CASSPSWGTSYNEQFF.

CDR3 in amino acids: CASSVISDTQYF. In DNA form, the CDR3 reads TGTGCCAGCAGCGTAATTTCAGATACGCAGTATTTT. The chain uses TRBV9 and TRBJ2-3; D unclear. Trimming removed 1 base from V and 4 bases from J, with 4 bases in between. Germline V gives CDR1 SGDLS, CDR2 YYNGEE. The length of the CDR3 is 12 residues.

The rearrangement uses TRBV27 and TRBJ2-5; 11 bases align to TRBD2. Germline V gives CDR1 MNHEY, CDR2 SMNVEV (reference sequence). V was clipped by 8 bases and J by 2 bases; unmatched bases: 16. This CDR3 is built from 18 residues. CDR3 sequence reads: CASGTTGLAASRQETQYF. The CDR3 bases are TGTGCCAGCGGTACTACGGGACTAGCGGCATCGCGTCAAGAGACCCAGTACTTC.

In this sample, this clonotype turned up a few times. CDR3 DNA: TGTGCCAGCAGTGCCGGACTAGCGACTACGCAGTATTTT. It encodes CASSAGLATTQYF. The chain is built from TRBV2 and TRBJ2-3, with 9 bases matching TRBD2. This CDR3 spans 13 amino acids. Germline V gives CDR1 SNHLY, CDR2 FYNNEI. V was clipped by 4 bases and J by 8 bases; unmatched bases: 4.

A few counts support this clonotype. This chain links TRBV14 with TRBJ1-2; the D gene is possibly TRBD1 (6 bases). The germline CDR1 and CDR2 sequences are SGHDN and FVKESK. V lost 1 base and J lost 7, with 16 bases in between. The CDR3 is 15 amino acids. CDR3 residues: CASSQGGARSSGYTF. CDR3 in DNA: TGTGCCAGCAGCCAAGGGGGGGCCAGGTCTTCTGGCTACACCTTC.

This clonotype was seen more than once but under ten times. The J gene is TRBJ2-7, the V gene TRBV15, with 8 bases aligning to TRBD1. Germline assignment: CDR1 LNHNV and CDR2 YYDKDF (reference sequence). J gave up 4 bases and V 5 bases, and 7 bases lay outside the gene matches. CDR3 length equals 14 residues. Written as DNA, the CDR3 is TGTGCCACCAGCGCCGTTGACAGGGGATACGAGCAGTACTTC. This sequence encodes CATSAVDRGYEQYF.

Only a few counts were recorded for this clonotype. The gene calls are TRBV11-3 and TRBJ2-7; 9 nucleotides match TRBD1. This CDR3 comprises 17 residues. The ends lost 4 bases at V and 3 bases at J; junction bases unmatched: 13. Germline CDR1 and CDR2: SGHNT and YENEEA. CDR3: CASSSHDRDRERYEQYF. The CDR3 DNA reads as TGTGCCAGCAGCTCCCATGACCGGGACAGGGAACGCTACGAGCAGTACTTC.

The chain has TRBV5-1 and TRBJ2-5, with TRBD1 as a possible D gene (5 bases). Germline values: CDR1 SGHRS, CDR2 YFSETQ. V lost 0 bases to trimming and J lost 5 bases, with 17 bases between them. The CDR3 has 16 amino acids. The CDR3 loop reads CASSLAEGREWETQYF. For the CDR3, the DNA is TGCGCCAGCAGCTTGGCCGAAGGCAGGGAATGGGAGACCCAGTACTTC.

The CDR3 loop is CASSIDRVYGYTF. The CDR3 DNA reads as TGTGCCAGTAGTATCGACAGGGTCTATGGCTACACCTTC. The rearrangement uses TRBV19 and TRBJ1-2; 7 bases match TRBD1. Germline CDR1 is LNHDA and CDR2 is SQIVND (reference sequence). This CDR3 has 13 amino acids. The V segment lost 3 bases and the J segment 4 bases; nucleotides outside the gene matches: 2.

This clonotype was observed a few times. The J gene is TRBJ2-3, the V gene TRBV27; D possibly corresponds to TRBD1 (5 bases). Germline CDR1 MNHEY, CDR2 SMNVEV (reference sequence). Deletions cut 0 bases from V and 5 bases from J, with 18 bases between. The CDR3 is made up of 17 amino acids. CDR3 residues: CASSLSKLAGSGDTQYF. CDR3 sequence (DNA): TGTGCCAGCAGTTTATCGAAATTGGCAGGGTCAGGAGATACGCAGTATTTT.

The chain employs TRBV13 and TRBJ2-5, with 11 bases matching TRBD1. The CDR3 length is 16 residues. Losses at the gene ends were 5 bases for V and 1 base for J; bases not matched to a gene: 6. Germline V gene lookup returns CDR1 PRHDT and CDR2 FYEKMQ (reference sequence). In DNA, the CDR3 is TGTGCCAGCAGCGGGGGACAGGGGGAGACCCAAGAGACCCAGTACTTC. As protein: CASSGGQGETQETQYF.

A few counts support this clonotype. The chain has TRBV12-3 or TRBV12-4 and TRBJ2-2; possibly TRBD1 for D (6 bases). The V and J ends lost 5 bases and 7 bases respectively, with 14 bases between them. The CDR3 runs 14 residues. The CDR3 nucleotides are TGTGCCAGCAGTACCACAGGGATAATCGGGGAGCTGTTTTTT. It yields the protein CASSTTGIIGELFF.

This clonotype was found many times. The chain combines TRBV20-1 with TRBJ2-4, with 14 bases lining up with TRBD2. The germline CDR1 and CDR2 sequences are DFQATT and SNEGSKA (reference sequence). V lost 3 bases and J lost 0; bases outside the gene matches: 7. This CDR3 is built from 18 residues. The CDR3 region has the DNA TGCAGTGCTAGGAAGACTAGCGGGGGGGCGGAAGCCAAAAACATTCAGTACTTC. Its protein is CSARKTSGGAEAKNIQYF.

This clonotype was counted between two and nine times. The CDR3 sequence: CATSREGGTTQYF. CDR3 bases: TGTGCCACCAGCAGAGAGGGCGGGACGACGCAGTATTTT. This chain uses TRBV15 with TRBJ2-3; D is perhaps TRBD2 (6 bases). Trimming took off 0 bases at V and 9 bases at J, with 10 bases between the two ends. The CDR3 extends over 13 amino acids. CDR1 is LNHNV and CDR2 is YYDKDF in the germline V gene (reference sequence).

The rearrangement joins TRBV7-9 to TRBJ2-2; D may be TRBD2 (7 bases). CDR1 and CDR2 from the germline V gene are SEHNR and FQNEAQ (reference sequence). The CDR3 contains 16 residues. V was pared by 6 bases and J by 4 bases, with 18 bases between. The CDR3 loop is CASRTQGPGGTGELFF. CDR3 DNA sequence: TGTGCCAGCAGGACCCAGGGGCCGGGGGGCACCGGGGAGCTGTTTTTT.

This clonotype was recorded a few times. V is TRBV7-9 and J is TRBJ2-3; D not certain. Trimming stripped 6 bases from V and 0 bases from J, with 16 bases between. The length of the CDR3 is 16 residues. Germline-derived CDR1 and CDR2 are SEHNR and FQNEAQ (reference sequence). CDR3 in DNA: TGTGCCAGCAGTCTAAGGGCCCTCCCCAGCACAGATACGCAGTATTTT. It codes for CASSLRALPSTDTQYF.

The chain carries TRBV25-1 and TRBJ2-5; D is ambiguous. The V end lost 5 bases, the J end lost 5 bases, and 6 bases lay between the germline ends. The germline V gene encodes CDR1 MGHDK and CDR2 SYGVNS. The CDR3 covers 11 residues. CDR3 DNA: TGTGCCAGCAGTTGGCTTGAGACCCAGTACTTC. The encoded protein is CASSWLETQYF.

This clonotype was seen more than once but under ten times. The rearrangement joins TRBV27 to TRBJ2-7, with 8 bases matching TRBD2. With V trimmed by 8 bases and J by 2 bases, 5 bases remained unmatched. Germline assignment: CDR1 MNHEY and CDR2 SMNVEV (reference sequence). This CDR3 contains 13 residues. This chain's CDR3 is CASPPGGPYEQYF. In nucleotides, the CDR3 is TGTGCCAGCCCTCCGGGGGGGCCCTACGAGCAGTACTTC.

A few counts support this clonotype. V and J are TRBV5-1 and TRBJ1-2; D uncertain. This CDR3 has 13 amino acids. CDR1 is SGHRS and CDR2 is YFSETQ in the germline V gene. V was cut by 2 bases and J by 4 bases, with 9 bases left in between. The DNA of the CDR3 is TGCGCCAGCAGCTTCTTGGTTAGCTATGGCTACACCTTC. It specifies CASSFLVSYGYTF.

This clonotype showed up many times. The genes are TRBV24-1 and TRBJ2-1; TRBD2 matches 8 bases. CDR3 length: 14 residues. Per germline, CDR1 KGHDR and CDR2 SFDVKD. Losses at the gene ends were 6 bases for V and 6 bases for J; bases not matched to a gene: 6. The CDR3 region has the DNA TGTGCCACCAGTAGCGGGAGAAGTCTCAATGAGCAGTTCTTC. This encodes CATSSGRSLNEQFF.

This clonotype has more than one count but fewer than ten. The chain has TRBV7-6 and TRBJ2-2, with a possible D match to TRBD1 (6 bases). V was trimmed by 5 bases and J by 4 bases, leaving 14 bases between them. Germline V gene sequence: CDR1 SGHVS, CDR2 FNYEAQ. This CDR3 spans 15 amino acids. CDR3 DNA sequence: TGTGCCAGCAGCGATTGGACAGACAGCACCGGGGAGCTGTTTTTT. Encoded protein: CASSDWTDSTGELFF.

The rearrangement links TRBV3-1 to TRBJ2-1; 13 bases are a match to TRBD2. The germline V gene has CDR1 LGHDT and CDR2 YNNKEL (reference sequence). J lost 9 bases, V lost 0 bases, and 14 bases had no gene match. CDR3 size: 19 residues. The CDR3: CASSQEDRTLAGGTVEQFF. CDR3 nucleotide sequence: TGTGCCAGCAGCCAAGAAGACCGGACACTAGCGGGGGGGACCGTTGAGCAGTTCTTC.

Ten or more counts support this clonotype. V and J are TRBV7-6 and TRBJ1-2; unclear D gene. This CDR3 has 14 amino acids. Germline V gives CDR1 SGHVS, CDR2 FNYEAQ. Trimming took off 5 bases at V and 2 bases at J, with 12 bases between the two ends. CDR3 residues: CASSPQTANYGYTF. The CDR3 nucleotides read TGTGCCAGCAGCCCCCAAACAGCCAACTATGGCTACACCTTC.

This chain connects TRBV19 to TRBJ2-3, with D possibly matching TRBD2 (6 bases). Germline V CDR1 and CDR2: LNHDA, SQIVND (reference sequence). Trimming took off 3 bases at V and 0 bases at J, with 10 bases between the two ends. The CDR3 totals 15 residues. This chain's CDR3 is CASSMGLSSTDTQYF. CDR3 DNA sequence: TGTGCCAGTAGTATGGGACTTTCTAGCACAGATACGCAGTATTTT.

The table lists this clonotype with a few counts. This chain links TRBV7-9 with TRBJ2-1; D possibly corresponds to TRBD2 (5 bases). In germline, CDR1 is SEHNR, CDR2 FQNEAQ (reference sequence). The length of the CDR3 is 17 residues. Between the trimmed V and J ends, which lost 5 bases and 8 bases, there was a span of 25 bases. Here the CDR3 reads CASSPPAGVTASDEQFF. CDR3 bases: TGTGCCAGCAGCCCTCCCGCGGGCGTCACGGCTTCCGATGAGCAGTTCTTC.

The V and J genes are TRBV30 and TRBJ1-5; D gene uncertain. The CDR3 extends over 15 amino acids. Per germline, CDR1 GTSNPN and CDR2 SVGIG (reference sequence). Trimming took off 5 bases at V and 2 bases at J, with 16 bases between the two ends. CDR3 residues: CAWSRRGPGNQPQHF. The CDR3 nucleotides are TGTGCCTGGTCCAGGCGCGGGCCAGGCAATCAGCCCCAGCATTTT.

There are a few counts of this clonotype. The V and J genes are TRBV15 and TRBJ1-5; tentatively, D is TRBD1 (6 bases). This CDR3 spans 15 amino acids. The ends were cut back, 0 bases at V and 3 bases at J, with 9 bases in the middle. Germline CDR1 LNHNV, CDR2 YYDKDF (reference sequence). CDR3 loop: CATSRERGYNQPQHF. As DNA, the CDR3 is TGTGCCACCAGCAGAGAGAGGGGGTACAATCAGCCCCAGCATTTT.

The V and J genes are TRBV18 and TRBJ2-1; D is perhaps TRBD1 (6 bases). The germline V gene has CDR1 KGHSH and CDR2 LQKENI. This CDR3 is 16 amino acids long. The V and J ends lost 5 bases and 9 bases respectively, with 23 bases between them. The CDR3 DNA follows: TGTGCCAGCTCATCCACTCGGGACATTTTTTCGTCTGAGCAGTTCTTC. Protein product: CASSSTRDIFSSEQFF.